This TCR beta chain comes out of a study of cytomegalovirus exposure and HLA in healthy donors. CDR1 SGHVS and CDR2 FNYEAQ come from the germline V gene. With V trimmed by 5 bases and J by 6 bases, 12 bases remained unmatched. This CDR3 has 15 residues. This clone appeared once. Its antigen is not known. Vbeta (60) and Jbeta (13) primers were used in the PCR. Measured with immunoSEQ multiplex PCR; TCRdb has only the in-frame clones, and not every one. The sample has some 150,000 clones, roughly four fifths seen once. General study points: The majority of CMV-associated TCR beta chains were reported as apparently HLA-restricted in a later analysis. Researchers reported in a later analysis that a missense DCLRE1C variant was tied to TCR beta V- and J-gene trimming. Productive status was seen about 90% or about 30% of the time for most TCR beta V segments in an earlier analysis. Among TCR sequences, most were rare, though some public TCRs appeared in many donors.

Sequencing was carried out using PBMCs. The chain recombines TRBV7-6 with TRBJ1-2; TRBD1 agrees at 7 bases. The sequence was obtained from a man aged 45-65 years in good health and CMV-seropositive. The CDR3 bases are TGTGCCAGCAGCCCCCGTCTGACAGGGTCGGATGGCTACACCTTC. Its protein is CASSPRLTGSDGYTF.